The rows below give T cell receptor beta chains drawn from one sample of a study of T cells in localized non-small cell lung cancer. Profiled with immunoSEQ multiplex PCR; TCRdb holds only in-frame clones, not every one. This table has more than 50,000 clones, around 81% appearing once. Source: peripheral blood, taken before any cancer treatment. The receptors shown here come from a female donor older than 55 with stage II squamous cell lung carcinoma. CDR3s include the opening cysteine and the closing phenylalanine or tryptophan. Each record gives: D gene, clone size, V gene, J gene, CDR3 protein, CDR3 DNA. A D gene is named only where the DNA matches it firmly. Only part of the rows carry a size: once, few, many, or a class if the clone is expanded.

d_call: NA; clone_size: NA; v_call: TRBV5-4; j_call: TRBJ1-2; cdr3_aa: CASSLSSLYGYTF; cdr3_nt: TGTGCCAGCAGCTTGAGCAGTCTGTATGGCTACACCTTC
d_call: NA; clone_size: NA; v_call: TRBV19; j_call: TRBJ1-2; cdr3_aa: CASSIKLTNYGYTF; cdr3_nt: TGTGCCAGTAGTATTAAGTTGACTAACTATGGCTACACCTTC
d_call: NA; clone_size: NA; v_call: TRBV25-1; j_call: TRBJ1-1; cdr3_aa: CASSERLNTEAFF; cdr3_nt: TGTGCCAGCAGTGAGAGACTGAACACTGAAGCTTTCTTT
d_call: NA; clone_size: NA; v_call: TRBV6-1; j_call: TRBJ1-2; cdr3_aa: CASSEEARRGGYTF; cdr3_nt: TGTGCCAGCAGTGAAGAAGCGCGGAGGGGCGGCTACACCTTC
d_call: NA; clone_size: NA; v_call: TRBV5-3; j_call: TRBJ1-3; cdr3_aa: CARSCAVGSSGNTIYF; cdr3_nt: TGTGCCAGAAGCTGTGCTGTCGGGTCCTCTGGAAACACCATATATTTT
d_call: NA; clone_size: NA; v_call: TRBV6-5; j_call: TRBJ2-5; cdr3_aa: CASSYSKTQYF; cdr3_nt: TGTGCCAGCAGTTACTCTAAGACCCAGTACTTC
d_call: NA; clone_size: NA; v_call: TRBV11-2; j_call: TRBJ2-5; cdr3_aa: CASSPGQQPQETQYF; cdr3_nt: TGTGCCAGCAGCCCTGGACAGCAACCCCAAGAGACCCAGTACTTC
d_call: NA; clone_size: NA; v_call: TRBV2; j_call: TRBJ2-7; cdr3_aa: CATQGNRATYEQYF; cdr3_nt: TGTGCCACACAGGGTAATCGCGCGACCTACGAGCAGTACTTC
d_call: NA; clone_size: NA; v_call: TRBV9; j_call: TRBJ2-5; cdr3_aa: CASSEGGRVFQETQYF; cdr3_nt: TGTGCCAGCAGCGAGGGGGGCAGGGTATTTCAAGAGACCCAGTACTTC
d_call: NA; clone_size: NA; v_call: TRBV9; j_call: TRBJ2-1; cdr3_aa: CASSGSYNEQFF; cdr3_nt: TGTGCCAGCAGCGGCTCCTACAATGAGCAGTTCTTC
d_call: NA; clone_size: NA; v_call: TRBV5-1; j_call: TRBJ1-4; cdr3_aa: CASSLGAPQDPLFF; cdr3_nt: TGCGCCAGCAGCTTGGGGGCCCCCCAAGACCCCCTGTTTTTT
d_call: NA; clone_size: NA; v_call: TRBV29-1; j_call: TRBJ2-5; cdr3_aa: CSVGNRQETQYF; cdr3_nt: TGCAGCGTTGGTAACAGGCAAGAGACCCAGTACTTC
d_call: NA; clone_size: NA; v_call: TRBV6-1; j_call: TRBJ1-1; cdr3_aa: CASSEQGFMNTEAFF; cdr3_nt: TGTGCCAGCAGTGAACAGGGCTTTATGAACACTGAAGCTTTTTTT
d_call: NA; clone_size: NA; v_call: TRBV7-3; j_call: TRBJ2-5; cdr3_aa: CASSPRPTPQETQYF; cdr3_nt: TGTGCCAGCAGCCCGCGGCCTACCCCCCAAGAGACCCAGTACTTC
d_call: NA; clone_size: NA; v_call: TRBV9; j_call: TRBJ1-3; cdr3_aa: CASSVAAPGNTIYF; cdr3_nt: TGTGCCAGCAGCGTAGCAGCTCCTGGAAACACCATATATTTT
d_call: NA; clone_size: once; v_call: TRBV6-5; j_call: TRBJ1-1; cdr3_aa: CASSYSNRADTEAFF; cdr3_nt: TGTGCCAGCAGTTACTCGAACAGGGCGGACACTGAAGCTTTCTTT
d_call: NA; clone_size: few; v_call: TRBV5-1; j_call: TRBJ1-1; cdr3_aa: CASSLGWMNTEAFF; cdr3_nt: TGCGCCAGCAGCTTGGGGTGGATGAACACTGAAGCTTTCTTT
d_call: NA; clone_size: NA; v_call: TRBV19; j_call: TRBJ1-1; cdr3_aa: CASSMPFTEAFF; cdr3_nt: TGTGCCAGTAGTATGCCCTTCACTGAAGCTTTCTTT
d_call: NA; clone_size: few; v_call: TRBV29-1; j_call: TRBJ1-1; cdr3_aa: CSVEDPLGTEAFF; cdr3_nt: TGCAGCGTTGAAGATCCCCTGGGCACTGAAGCTTTCTTT
d_call: NA; clone_size: NA; v_call: TRBV9; j_call: TRBJ1-5; cdr3_aa: CASGMGNQPQHF; cdr3_nt: TGTGCCAGCGGGATGGGCAATCAGCCCCAGCATTTT
d_call: NA; clone_size: few; v_call: TRBV9; j_call: TRBJ1-3; cdr3_aa: CASSAVPEGAGNTIYF; cdr3_nt: TGTGCCAGCAGCGCAGTACCGGAGGGCGCTGGAAACACCATATATTTT
d_call: NA; clone_size: NA; v_call: TRBV6-1; j_call: TRBJ1-3; cdr3_aa: CATKQGSGNTIYF; cdr3_nt: TGTGCCACCAAACAGGGCTCTGGAAACACCATATATTTT
d_call: NA; clone_size: NA; v_call: TRBV27; j_call: TRBJ1-3; cdr3_aa: CASSPQGRLSGNTIYF; cdr3_nt: TGTGCCAGCAGTCCCCAGGGGCGCCTCTCTGGAAACACCATATATTTT
d_call: TRBD2; clone_size: once; v_call: TRBV5-1; j_call: TRBJ2-7; cdr3_aa: CASSLGTSGGLFYEQYF; cdr3_nt: TGCGCCAGCAGCTTGGGGACTAGCGGGGGGCTCTTTTACGAGCAGTACTTC
d_call: NA; clone_size: NA; v_call: TRBV16; j_call: TRBJ2-2; cdr3_aa: CASSPLSGVPTGELFF; cdr3_nt: TGTGCCAGCAGCCCCCTATCAGGGGTACCGACCGGGGAGCTGTTTTTT
d_call: NA; clone_size: NA; v_call: TRBV18; j_call: TRBJ1-2; cdr3_aa: CASSPNGGNYGYTF; cdr3_nt: TGTGCCAGCTCACCAAACGGGGGTAACTATGGCTACACCTTC
d_call: NA; clone_size: NA; v_call: TRBV5-6; j_call: TRBJ1-4; cdr3_aa: CASSRAGVREKLFF; cdr3_nt: TGTGCCAGCAGCAGGGCCGGGGTTCGGGAAAAACTGTTTTTT
d_call: TRBD1; clone_size: NA; v_call: TRBV4-2; j_call: TRBJ2-3; cdr3_aa: CASSQGGQGVTDTQYF; cdr3_nt: TGTGCCAGCAGCCAAGGGGGACAGGGGGTCACAGATACGCAGTATTTT
d_call: TRBD1; clone_size: NA; v_call: TRBV6-6; j_call: TRBJ2-3; cdr3_aa: CASSPTGGHDTQYF; cdr3_nt: TGTGCCAGCAGTCCGACAGGGGGACATGATACGCAGTATTTT
d_call: NA; clone_size: once; v_call: TRBV18; j_call: TRBJ1-4; cdr3_aa: CASSPRSTGPNEKLFF; cdr3_nt: TGTGCCAGCTCACCGAGGTCGACAGGTCCAAATGAAAAACTGTTTTTT
d_call: NA; clone_size: NA; v_call: TRBV14; j_call: TRBJ1-2; cdr3_aa: CASSQDMGTSDGYTF; cdr3_nt: TGTGCCAGCAGCCAAGATATGGGGACATCCGATGGCTACACCTTC
d_call: NA; clone_size: NA; v_call: TRBV19; j_call: TRBJ1-4; cdr3_aa: CASSMGISTNEKLFF; cdr3_nt: TGTGCCAGTAGTATGGGCATATCAACTAATGAAAAACTGTTTTTT
d_call: TRBD1; clone_size: NA; v_call: TRBV7-2; j_call: TRBJ2-5; cdr3_aa: CASSWDRGRETQYF; cdr3_nt: TGTGCCAGCAGCTGGGACAGGGGAAGAGAGACCCAGTACTTC
d_call: TRBD1; clone_size: NA; v_call: TRBV19; j_call: TRBJ2-7; cdr3_aa: CASSTGQPYEQYF; cdr3_nt: TGTGCCAGTAGTACGGGACAGCCCTACGAGCAGTACTTC